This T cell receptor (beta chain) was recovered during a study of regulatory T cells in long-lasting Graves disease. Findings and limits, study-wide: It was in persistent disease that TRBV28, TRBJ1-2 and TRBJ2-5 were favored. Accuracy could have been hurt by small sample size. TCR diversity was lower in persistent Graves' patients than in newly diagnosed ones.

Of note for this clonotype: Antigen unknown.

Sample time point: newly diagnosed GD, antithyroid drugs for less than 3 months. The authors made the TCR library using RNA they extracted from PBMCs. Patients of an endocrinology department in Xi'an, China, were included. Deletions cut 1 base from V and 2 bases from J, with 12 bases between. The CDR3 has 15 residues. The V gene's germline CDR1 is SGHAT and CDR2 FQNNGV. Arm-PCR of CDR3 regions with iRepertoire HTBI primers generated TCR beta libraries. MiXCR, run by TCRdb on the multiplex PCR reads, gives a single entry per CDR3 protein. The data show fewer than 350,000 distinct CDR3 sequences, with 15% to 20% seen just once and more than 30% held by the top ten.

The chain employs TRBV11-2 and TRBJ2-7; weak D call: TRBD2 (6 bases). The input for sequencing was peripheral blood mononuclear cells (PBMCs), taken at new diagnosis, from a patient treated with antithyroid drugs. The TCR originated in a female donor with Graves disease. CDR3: CASSLVLGRTYEQYF. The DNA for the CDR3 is TGTGCCAGCAGCTTAGTGCTCGGGAGAACCTACGAGCAGTACTTC.